This TCR beta chain was profiled in a study of T cell responses to AZD1222 COVID-19 vaccine (dated by TCRdb to the early 2020s). Broadly, across the study: AZD1222 recipients whose second dose came at about 4 weeks and those whose second dose came at about 12 weeks were combined into one group, since spike-specific TCR depth and breadth did not differ between the two schedules. Trial participants were enrolled by age into 18-55, 56-69 and 70-plus year subgroups, with roughly 160, 29 and 62 TCR-sequenced participants respectively. A total of more than 230 trial participants underwent TCR sequencing, of whom around 200 received two doses of AZD1222 and around 26 received two doses of the MenACWY control vaccine. Points the paper makes about the study in general: CD4 TCRs associated with the vaccine covered the entire spike protein, and the dominant responses were in regions 160-218 and 743-854. Participants were mostly white British and included more females than males, and it was suggested by the authors that clonal diversity may have been underestimated. Conclusions about previously exposed vaccinees were limited because only five to seven AZD1222 recipients were SARS-CoV-2 seropositive at baseline. The 56-69-year group was small, and its depth increase did not reach significance, likely because of low power. After two AZD1222 doses, both the breadth and the depth of spike-specific TCRs were significantly higher than at day 0 and than in MenACWY recipients. Reportedly, close to half of the unique spike-specific TCRs recognized epitopes lying outside the regions that are mutated in the B.1.351 and B.1.1.7 variants. No day 14 peak-response samples were available, so repertoires were characterized only after the peak T cell response.

This sample's time point label indicates: baseline before first vaccination. Vaccinee samples were obtained from the UK trials COV001 and COV002, which included a single-blind randomized controlled phase 2/3 trial of AZD1222 (ChAdOx1 nCoV-19) in healthy adults. Trial participant PBMC samples were collected at day 0 and day 28 after the second dose for TCRbeta chain sequencing. The CDR3 regions of human TCRbeta chains were analyzed by immunosequencing. From the authors' description of their analysis: TCRs in the repertoires were compared against a reference library of SARS-CoV-2-specific TCRs that had been generated with the MIRA antigen-specificity platform. Breadth meant the fraction of unique TCRs that were SARS-CoV-2-associated, whereas depth meant the fraction of total T cells that were SARS-CoV-2-associated. Using the MIRA data, each spike-specific TCR was mapped to the spike region that the TCR reacts to and placed in a CD4 or CD8 class. Log10-transformed breadth and depth values were compared by one-way ANOVA with Sidak's multiple comparisons tests. The immuneACCESS repertoire file appears here via TCRdb, limited to in-frame rearrangements. These files lack a portion of the clones; in checked studies, under half of the deficit traces to unresolved V genes, and the cause of the others is not known. The V and J calls and clone size come from that table; D and trimming were worked out from the DNA. Across this sample there are 130,000 to 150,000 clones, with 88% seen only once. The ten top clones hold about 16% of the sample.

The CDR3, cysteine through phenylalanine, is 16 amino acids long. Just CDR3 DNA is preserved here, 48 bases in frame from base 1. V and J lose 3 bases and 0 bases, and a span of 13 bases separates them. CDR1 is given as SGHRS and CDR2 as YFSETQ, both from the germline V gene. In the case of this clone: Its antigen is unknown. Base qualities are not recorded, but no much larger clone differs from it by a single base.

This clonotype originated in an adult in good health. Rearrangement joined TRBV5-1 to TRBJ1-3; a weak D assignment points to TRBD1 (5 bases agree). The source was peripheral blood, collected on day 0 of AZD1222 vaccination. The CDR3 sequence is CASSSPTGASGNTIYF. The DNA reads TGCGCCAGCAGCTCTCCTACCGGGGCCTCTGGAAACACCATATATTTT. The full variable domain, with segments outside the CDR3 supplied by the reference TRBV5-1 and TRBJ1-3 proteins, appears as KAGVTQTPRYLIKTRGQQVTLSCSPISGHRSVSWYQQTPGQGLQFLFEYFSETQRNKGNFPGRFSGRQFSNSRSEMNVSTLELGDSALYLCASSSPTGASGNTIYFGEGSWLTVV.